This TCR beta chain was obtained from a study of neurological immune-mediated disorders. The CDR3 is 14 residues long. Germline-derived CDR1 and CDR2 are DFQATT and SNEGSKA (reference sequence). The V and J ends lost 6 bases and 0 bases, in that order; junction bases with no gene match: 7. Noted time point: longitudinal time-point 1 (baseline). In TCRdb, the 5' RACE reads were re-called with MiXCR into one record per CDR3 protein. The data show under 90,000 distinct CDR3 sequences, 10% seen once. This clonotype appeared many times. The sequenced sample consisted of PBMCs. The source of this sequence is a man under 40 in good health. The V call is TRBV20-1, the J call TRBJ2-7, with 8 bases that match TRBD2. The CDR3 DNA reads TGCAGTGCCCGGGAGCGGGGGTACTCCTACGAGCAGTACTTC. It encodes CSARERGYSYEQYF.